This T cell receptor beta chain was retrieved from a study of response to subunit inactivated influenza vaccine. Findings and limits, study-wide: Each seasonal flu vaccination may recruit only limited new T cells, authors suggested.

The germline V and J ends were trimmed by 4 bases and 5 bases, with 9 bases remaining between them. Germline loops: CDR1 SGHRS, CDR2 YFSETQ. The length of the CDR3 is 12 residues. This clonotype was recorded a few times. Its antigen remains unknown. MiXCR, applied by TCRdb to the RT-PCR reads, yields one record per CDR3 protein. The data hold more than 700,000 distinct CDR3 sequences, with around 21% observed a single time. This rearrangement joins TRBV5-1 to TRBJ2-5; unclear D gene. The sample was PBMCs from blood, taken about 5 days after vaccination. The clonotype comes from a man between 45 and 60 years old who received an inactivated influenza vaccine. This chain's CDR3 is CASSKGPETQYF. Here the CDR3 DNA reads TGCGCCAGCAGCAAAGGACCCGAGACCCAGTACTTC.